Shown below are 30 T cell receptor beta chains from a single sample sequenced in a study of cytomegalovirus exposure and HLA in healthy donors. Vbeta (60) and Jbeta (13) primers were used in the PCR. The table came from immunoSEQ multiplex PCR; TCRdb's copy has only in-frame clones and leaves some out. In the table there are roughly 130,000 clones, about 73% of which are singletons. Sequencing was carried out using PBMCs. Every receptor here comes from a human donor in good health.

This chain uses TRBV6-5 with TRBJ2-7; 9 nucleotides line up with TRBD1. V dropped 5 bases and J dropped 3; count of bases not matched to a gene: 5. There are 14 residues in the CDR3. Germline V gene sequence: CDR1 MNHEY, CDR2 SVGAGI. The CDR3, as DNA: TGTGCCAGCAGTCCGGGACAGGGTGTCTACGAGCAGTACTTC. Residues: CASSPGQGVYEQYF.

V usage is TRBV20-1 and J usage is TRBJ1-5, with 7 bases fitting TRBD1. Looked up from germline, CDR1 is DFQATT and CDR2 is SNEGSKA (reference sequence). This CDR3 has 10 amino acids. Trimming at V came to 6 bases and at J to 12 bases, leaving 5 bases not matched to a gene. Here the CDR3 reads CSATRQGQHF. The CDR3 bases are TGCAGTGCCACGCGACAGGGCCAGCATTTT.

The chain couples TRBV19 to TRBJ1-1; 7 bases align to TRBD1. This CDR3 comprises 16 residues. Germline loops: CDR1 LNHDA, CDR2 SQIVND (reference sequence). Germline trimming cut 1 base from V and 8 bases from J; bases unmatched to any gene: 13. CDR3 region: CASSIGGGGHIGEAFF. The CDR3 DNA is TGTGCCAGTAGTATAGGAGGAGGGGGCCATATTGGAGAAGCTTTCTTT. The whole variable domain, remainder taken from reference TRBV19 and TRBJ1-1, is DGGITQSPKYLFRKEGQNVTLSCEQNLNHDAMYWYRQDPGQGLRLIYYSQIVNDFQKGDIAEGYSVSREKKESFPLTVTSAQKNPTAFYLCASSIGGGGHIGEAFFGQGTRLTVV.

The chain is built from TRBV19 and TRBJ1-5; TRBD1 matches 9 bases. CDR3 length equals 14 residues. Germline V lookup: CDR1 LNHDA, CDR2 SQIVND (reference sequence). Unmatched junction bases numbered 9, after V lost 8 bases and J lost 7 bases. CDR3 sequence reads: CASWDRVDGQPQHF. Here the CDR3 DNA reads TGTGCCAGTTGGGACAGGGTAGACGGGCAGCCCCAGCATTTT. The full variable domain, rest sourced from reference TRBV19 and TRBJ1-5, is DGGITQSPKYLFRKEGQNVTLSCEQNLNHDAMYWYRQDPGQGLRLIYYSQIVNDFQKGDIAEGYSVSREKKESFPLTVTSAQKNPTAFYLCASWDRVDGQPQHFGDGTRLSIL.

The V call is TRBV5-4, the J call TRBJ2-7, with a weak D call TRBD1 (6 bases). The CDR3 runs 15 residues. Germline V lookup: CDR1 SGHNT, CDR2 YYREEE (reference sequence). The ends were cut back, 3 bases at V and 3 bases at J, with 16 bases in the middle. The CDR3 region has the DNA TGTGCCAGCAGCTATCCGGGACAACCCAACTACGAGCAGTACTTC. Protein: CASSYPGQPNYEQYF.

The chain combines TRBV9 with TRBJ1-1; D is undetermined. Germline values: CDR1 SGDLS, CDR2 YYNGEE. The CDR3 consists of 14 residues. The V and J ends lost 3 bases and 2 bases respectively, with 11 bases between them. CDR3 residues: CASSASGDNTEAFF. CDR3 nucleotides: TGTGCCAGCAGCGCGAGCGGAGACAACACTGAAGCTTTCTTT.

The CDR3 nucleotides read TGTGCCAGCAGCTTAGTGTTAACAGGGTCCGGAAAACTGTTTTTT. As protein: CASSLVLTGSGKLFF. This chain joins TRBV11-2 and TRBJ1-4; D is possibly TRBD1 (6 bases). This CDR3 is built from 15 residues. CDR1 and CDR2 from the germline V gene are SGHAT and FQNNGV. V dropped 1 base and J dropped 10 bases, with 16 bases sitting between them.

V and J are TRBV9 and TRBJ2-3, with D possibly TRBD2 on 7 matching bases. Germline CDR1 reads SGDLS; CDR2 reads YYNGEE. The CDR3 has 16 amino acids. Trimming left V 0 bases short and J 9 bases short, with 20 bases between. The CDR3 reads CASSVVVGGRGETQYF. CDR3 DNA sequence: TGTGCCAGCAGCGTAGTGGTGGGGGGGCGAGGTGAAACGCAGTATTTT.

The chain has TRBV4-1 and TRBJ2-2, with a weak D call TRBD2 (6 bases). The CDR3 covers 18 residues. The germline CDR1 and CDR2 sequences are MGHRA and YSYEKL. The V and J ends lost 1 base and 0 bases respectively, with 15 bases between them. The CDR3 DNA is TGCGCCAGCAGCCAAGGAGTACTAGCCGAAACGAACACCGGGGAGCTGTTTTTT. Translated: CASSQGVLAETNTGELFF.

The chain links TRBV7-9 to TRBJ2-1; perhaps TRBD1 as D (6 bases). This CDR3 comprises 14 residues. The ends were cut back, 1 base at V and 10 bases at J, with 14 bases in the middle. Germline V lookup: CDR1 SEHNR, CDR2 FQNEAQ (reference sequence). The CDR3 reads CASSLVSDSREQFF. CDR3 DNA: TGTGCCAGCAGCTTAGTTTCGGACAGCCGGGAGCAGTTCTTC.

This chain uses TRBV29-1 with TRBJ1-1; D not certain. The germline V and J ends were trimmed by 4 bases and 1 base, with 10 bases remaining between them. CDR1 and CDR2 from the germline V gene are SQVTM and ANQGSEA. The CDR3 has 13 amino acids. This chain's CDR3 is CSVALTPNTEAFF. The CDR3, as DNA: TGCAGCGTTGCCCTGACTCCGAACACTGAAGCTTTCTTT.

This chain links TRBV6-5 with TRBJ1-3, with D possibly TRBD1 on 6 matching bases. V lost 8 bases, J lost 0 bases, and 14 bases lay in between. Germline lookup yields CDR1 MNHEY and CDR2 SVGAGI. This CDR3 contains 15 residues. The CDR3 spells CASVRDRSSGNTIYF. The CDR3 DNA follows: TGTGCCAGCGTGCGCGACAGGAGCTCTGGAAACACCATATATTTT.

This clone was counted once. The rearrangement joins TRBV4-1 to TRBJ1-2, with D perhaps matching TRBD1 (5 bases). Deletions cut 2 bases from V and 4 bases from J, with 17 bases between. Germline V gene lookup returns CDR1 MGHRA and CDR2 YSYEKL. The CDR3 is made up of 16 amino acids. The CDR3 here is CASSQIPVQGSYGYTF. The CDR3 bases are TGCGCCAGCAGCCAAATTCCCGTGCAGGGAAGCTATGGCTACACCTTC.

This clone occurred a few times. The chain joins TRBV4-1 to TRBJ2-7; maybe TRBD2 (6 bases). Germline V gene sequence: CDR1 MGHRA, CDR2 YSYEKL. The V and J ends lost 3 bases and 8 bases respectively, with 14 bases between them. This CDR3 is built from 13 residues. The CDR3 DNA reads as TGCGCCAGCAGCCAGGATGGGTGGACTAAGCAGTACTTC. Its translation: CASSQDGWTKQYF.

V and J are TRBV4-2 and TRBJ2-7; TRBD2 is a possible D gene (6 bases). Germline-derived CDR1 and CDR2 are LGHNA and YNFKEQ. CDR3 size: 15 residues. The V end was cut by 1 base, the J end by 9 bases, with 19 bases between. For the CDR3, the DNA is TGTGCCAGCAGCCAAGGAGGGACTGGGACTCCGGGGCAGTACTTC. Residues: CASSQGGTGTPGQYF.

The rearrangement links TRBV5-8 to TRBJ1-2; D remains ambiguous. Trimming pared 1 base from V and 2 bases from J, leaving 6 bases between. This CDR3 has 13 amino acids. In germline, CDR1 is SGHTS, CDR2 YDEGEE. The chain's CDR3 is CASSLFQNYGYTF. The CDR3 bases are TGTGCCAGCAGCTTGTTCCAGAACTATGGCTACACCTTC.

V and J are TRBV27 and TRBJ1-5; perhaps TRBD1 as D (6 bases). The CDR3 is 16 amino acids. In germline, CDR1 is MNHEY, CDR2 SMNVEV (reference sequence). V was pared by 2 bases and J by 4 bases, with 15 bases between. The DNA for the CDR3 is TGTGCCAGCAGTTTAAAAAGCCACAGGGCTAATCAGCCCCAGCATTTT. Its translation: CASSLKSHRANQPQHF.

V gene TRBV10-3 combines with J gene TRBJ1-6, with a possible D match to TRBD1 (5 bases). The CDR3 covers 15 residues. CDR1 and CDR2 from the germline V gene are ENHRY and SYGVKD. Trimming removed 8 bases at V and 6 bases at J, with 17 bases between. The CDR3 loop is CAISLQGQGNSPLHF. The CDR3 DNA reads TGTGCCATCTCTCTCCAGGGTCAGGGTAATTCACCCCTCCACTTT.

The CDR3 DNA reads TGCAGCGTTGGAGGACAGGTCTACAATGAGCAGTTCTTC. It yields the protein CSVGGQVYNEQFF. The rearrangement joins TRBV29-1 to TRBJ2-1; 7 bases are a match to TRBD1. There are 13 residues in the CDR3. Looked up from germline, CDR1 is SQVTM and CDR2 is ANQGSEA. J was trimmed by 3 bases and V by 4 bases; bases with no gene match: 3.

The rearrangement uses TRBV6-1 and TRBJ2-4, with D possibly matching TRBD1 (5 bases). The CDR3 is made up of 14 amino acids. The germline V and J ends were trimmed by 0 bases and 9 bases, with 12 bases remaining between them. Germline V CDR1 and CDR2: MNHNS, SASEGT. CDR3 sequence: CASSEARTLGIQYF. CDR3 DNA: TGTGCCAGCAGTGAAGCGCGGACATTGGGCATTCAGTACTTC.

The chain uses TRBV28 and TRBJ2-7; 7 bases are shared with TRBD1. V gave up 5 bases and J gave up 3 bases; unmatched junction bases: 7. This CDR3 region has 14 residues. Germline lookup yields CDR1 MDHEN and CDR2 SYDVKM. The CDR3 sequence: CASSPPGQLYEQYF. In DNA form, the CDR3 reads TGTGCCAGCAGTCCTCCGGGACAGCTCTACGAGCAGTACTTC. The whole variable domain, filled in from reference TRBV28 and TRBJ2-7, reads DVKVTQSSRYLVKRTGEKVFLECVQDMDHENMFWYRQDPGLGLRLIYFSYDVKMKEKGDIPEGYSVSREKKERFSLILESASTNQTSMYLCASSPPGQLYEQYFGPGTRLTVT.

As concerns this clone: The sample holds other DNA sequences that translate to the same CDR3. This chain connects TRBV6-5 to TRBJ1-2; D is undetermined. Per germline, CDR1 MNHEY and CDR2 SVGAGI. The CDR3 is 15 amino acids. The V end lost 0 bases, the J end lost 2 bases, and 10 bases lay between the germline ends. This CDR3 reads CASSYSYGENYGYTF. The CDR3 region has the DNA TGTGCCAGCAGTTACTCGTACGGGGAAAACTATGGCTACACCTTC.

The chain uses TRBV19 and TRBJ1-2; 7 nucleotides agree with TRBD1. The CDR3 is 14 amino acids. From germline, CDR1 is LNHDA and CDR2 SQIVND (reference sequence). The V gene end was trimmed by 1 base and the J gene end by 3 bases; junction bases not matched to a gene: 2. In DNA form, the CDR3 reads TGTGCCAGTAGTATAGCCCAGGGGGACTATGGCTACACCTTC. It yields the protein CASSIAQGDYGYTF.

CDR3 protein: CASSLGEDRHEAFF. The CDR3 DNA reads TGCGCCAGCAGCTTGGGGGAGGACAGGCATGAAGCTTTCTTT. The chain links TRBV5-1 to TRBJ1-1; 7 bases fit TRBD1. In germline, CDR1 is SGHRS, CDR2 YFSETQ. The CDR3 sequence is 14 residues long. J was trimmed by 7 bases and V by 0 bases; bases with no gene match: 6.

The CDR3 nucleotides are TGTGCCAGCAGCATTAGCGGGTCAACCTACAATGAGCAGTTCTTC. Encoded protein: CASSISGSTYNEQFF. This sequence joins TRBV7-8 and TRBJ2-1; 7 positions match TRBD2. The CDR3 is 15 amino acids. V gave up 5 bases and J gave up 2 bases; unmatched junction bases: 6. CDR1 and CDR2 (germline): SGHVS, FQNEAQ.

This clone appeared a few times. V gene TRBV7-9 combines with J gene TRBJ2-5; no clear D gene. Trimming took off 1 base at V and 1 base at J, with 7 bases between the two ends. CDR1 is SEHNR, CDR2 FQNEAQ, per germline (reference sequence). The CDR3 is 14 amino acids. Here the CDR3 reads CASSLGLIQETQYF. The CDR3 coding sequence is TGTGCCAGCAGCTTAGGACTGATCCAAGAGACCCAGTACTTC.

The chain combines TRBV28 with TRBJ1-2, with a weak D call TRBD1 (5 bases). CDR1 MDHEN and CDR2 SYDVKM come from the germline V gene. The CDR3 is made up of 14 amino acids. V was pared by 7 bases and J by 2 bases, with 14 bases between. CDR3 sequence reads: CASTDPQGNYGYTF. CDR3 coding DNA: TGTGCCAGCACCGATCCCCAGGGAAACTATGGCTACACCTTC.

CDR3 DNA sequence: TGTGCCAGCAGTTTATCGGACAGGCGCAATGAGCAGTTCTTC. Protein sequence: CASSLSDRRNEQFF. The V call is TRBV28, the J call TRBJ2-1, with 7 bases fitting TRBD1. CDR1 and CDR2 from the germline V gene are MDHEN and SYDVKM. The CDR3 is made up of 14 amino acids. V dropped 1 base and J dropped 6; count of bases not matched to a gene: 3. Based on the CDR3 plus reference TRBV28 and TRBJ2-1, the full variable domain is DVKVTQSSRYLVKRTGEKVFLECVQDMDHENMFWYRQDPGLGLRLIYFSYDVKMKEKGDIPEGYSVSREKKERFSLILESASTNQTSMYLCASSLSDRRNEQFFGPGTRLTVL.

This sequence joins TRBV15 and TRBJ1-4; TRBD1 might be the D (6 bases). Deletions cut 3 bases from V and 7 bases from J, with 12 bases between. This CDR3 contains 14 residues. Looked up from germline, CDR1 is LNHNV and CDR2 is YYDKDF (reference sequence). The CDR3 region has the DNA TGTGCCACCAGCAGTACAGGGTCGAGTGAAAAACTGTTTTTT. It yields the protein CATSSTGSSEKLFF.

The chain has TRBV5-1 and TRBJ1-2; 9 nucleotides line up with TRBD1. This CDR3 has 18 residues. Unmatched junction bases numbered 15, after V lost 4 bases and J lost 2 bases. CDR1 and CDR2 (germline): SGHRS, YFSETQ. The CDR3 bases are TGCGCCAGCAGCCCACAAACCGGGACAGGGCTTACCAACTATGGCTACACCTTC. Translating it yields CASSPQTGTGLTNYGYTF.